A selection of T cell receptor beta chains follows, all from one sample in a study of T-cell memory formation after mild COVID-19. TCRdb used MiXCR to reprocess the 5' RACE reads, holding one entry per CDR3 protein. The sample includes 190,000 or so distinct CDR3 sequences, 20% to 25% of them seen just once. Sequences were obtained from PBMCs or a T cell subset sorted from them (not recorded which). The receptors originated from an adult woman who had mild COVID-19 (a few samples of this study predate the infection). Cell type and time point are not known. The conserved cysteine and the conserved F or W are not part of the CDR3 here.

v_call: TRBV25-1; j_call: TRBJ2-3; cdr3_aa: ASSNRDRVTDTQY
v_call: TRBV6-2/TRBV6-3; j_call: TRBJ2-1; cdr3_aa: ASSREGLAGFYNEQF
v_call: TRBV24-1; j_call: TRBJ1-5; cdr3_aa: ATSGTSLQPQH
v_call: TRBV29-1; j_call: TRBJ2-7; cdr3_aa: SVVPLGLVYEQY
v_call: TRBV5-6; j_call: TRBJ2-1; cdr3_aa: ASSYTGGAYNEQF
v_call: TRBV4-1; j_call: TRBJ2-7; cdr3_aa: ASSQRLAGPSYEQY
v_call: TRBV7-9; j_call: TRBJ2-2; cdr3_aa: ASSLVSGRGTGELF
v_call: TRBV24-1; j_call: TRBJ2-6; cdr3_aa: ATSDRLASSGANVLT
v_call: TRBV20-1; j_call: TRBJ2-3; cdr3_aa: SAFMGAGDIDTQY
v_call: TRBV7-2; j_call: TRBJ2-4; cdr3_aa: ASSLQLSTVVQY
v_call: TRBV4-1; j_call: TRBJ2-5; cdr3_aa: ASSQFPPYQETQY
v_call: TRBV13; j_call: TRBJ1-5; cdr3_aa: ASSSMGNQPQH
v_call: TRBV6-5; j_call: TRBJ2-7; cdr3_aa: ASSYSVSGAEQY
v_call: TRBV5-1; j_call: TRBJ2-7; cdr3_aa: ASSGTSRYEQY
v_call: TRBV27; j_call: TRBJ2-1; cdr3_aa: ASSLLEQGNEQF
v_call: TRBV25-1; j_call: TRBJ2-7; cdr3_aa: ASSEYYEQY
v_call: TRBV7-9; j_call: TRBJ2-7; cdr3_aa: ASTSGGGSYEQY
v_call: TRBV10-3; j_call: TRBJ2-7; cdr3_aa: AISEVGGNYEQY
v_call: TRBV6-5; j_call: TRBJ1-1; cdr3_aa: ASSWVTGLGTEAF
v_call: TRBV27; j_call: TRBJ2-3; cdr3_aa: ASSLTSGGFPSTDTQY
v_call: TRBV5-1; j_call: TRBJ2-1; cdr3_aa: ASSVSGAAYNEQF
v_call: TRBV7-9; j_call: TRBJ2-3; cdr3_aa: ASSLATGTGHTDTQY
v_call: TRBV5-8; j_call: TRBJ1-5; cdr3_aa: ASSYRPGTGDNQPQH
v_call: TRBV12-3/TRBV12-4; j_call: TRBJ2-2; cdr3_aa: ASVRQGSNTGELF
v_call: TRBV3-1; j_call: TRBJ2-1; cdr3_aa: ASSGLLNEQF
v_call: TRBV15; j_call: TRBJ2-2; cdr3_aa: ATGGTGELF
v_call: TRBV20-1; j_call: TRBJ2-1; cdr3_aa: SARDTGENEQF
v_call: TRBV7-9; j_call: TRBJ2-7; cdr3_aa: ASSSSWDRDAYEQY
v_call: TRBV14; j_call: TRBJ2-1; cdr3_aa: ASSQGGGLGPWEQF
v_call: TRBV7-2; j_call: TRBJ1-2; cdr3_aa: ASSLIYDGQGVGGYT
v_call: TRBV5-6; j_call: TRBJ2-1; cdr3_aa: ASSSGTGGAYNEQF
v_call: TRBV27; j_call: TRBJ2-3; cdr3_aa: ASSTTRWASTDTQY
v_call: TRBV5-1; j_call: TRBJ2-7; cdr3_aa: ASRGSTGNHEQY
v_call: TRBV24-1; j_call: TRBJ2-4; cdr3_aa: ATSDSGTAKNIQY
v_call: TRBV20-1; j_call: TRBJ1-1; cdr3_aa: SLIQQGKRGMNTEAF
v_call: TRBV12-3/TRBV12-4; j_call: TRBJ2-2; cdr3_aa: ASSPPVGSGELF
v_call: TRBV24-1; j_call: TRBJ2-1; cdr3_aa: ATSDPTSGPFYNEQF
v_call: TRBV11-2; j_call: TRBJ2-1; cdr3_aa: ASSLDGVEDEQF
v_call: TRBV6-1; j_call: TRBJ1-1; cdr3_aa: ASMGGTGVIHTEAF
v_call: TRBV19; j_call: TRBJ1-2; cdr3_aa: ASSMGGMGPTNYGYT